Below are 26 T cell receptor beta chains sequenced from a single sample in a study of T cell changes during pregnancy in multiple sclerosis. Data came from immunoSEQ multiplex PCR; TCRdb stores just in-frame clones and leaves some out. The table shows 50,000 or so clones, with around 90% occurring only once. The source was CD4+ T cells from peripheral blood mononuclear cells, collected in the second trimester of pregnancy. These receptors all come from a female donor with multiple sclerosis, enrolled in a pregnancy study.

This rearrangement joins TRBV7-3 to TRBJ1-1; the match to TRBD1 covers 7 bases. Germline trimming cut 5 bases from V and 4 bases from J; bases unmatched to any gene: 10. Germline V CDR1 and CDR2: SGHTA, FQGTGA. The CDR3 length is 15 residues. The CDR3 region is CASSTGQVVFTEAFF. The CDR3 DNA sequence: TGTGCCAGCAGCACAGGACAGGTGGTTTTCACTGAAGCTTTCTTT.

The rearrangement uses TRBV25-1 and TRBJ1-2; D possibly corresponds to TRBD1 (5 bases). The V and J ends lost 4 bases and 5 bases respectively, with 17 bases between them. This CDR3 is built from 15 residues. CDR1 MGHDK and CDR2 SYGVNS come from the germline V gene. CDR3 sequence: CASSVHSRGFYGYTF. The CDR3 DNA follows: TGTGCCAGCAGTGTCCACAGTAGGGGTTTTTATGGCTACACCTTC.

The V and J genes are TRBV27 and TRBJ1-2, with 9 bases aligning to TRBD1. Losses at the gene ends were 5 bases for V and 11 bases for J; bases not matched to a gene: 15. The CDR3 runs 15 residues. Germline V lookup: CDR1 MNHEY, CDR2 SMNVEV (reference sequence). The CDR3 region has the DNA TGTGCCAGCAGTCCTTACAGGGGGCGTGAGGTGTTTTACACCTTC. It translates to CASSPYRGREVFYTF.

The genes are TRBV13 and TRBJ2-1, with unresolved D. Trimming stripped 1 base from V and 2 bases from J, with 12 bases between. This CDR3 region has 16 residues. Per germline, CDR1 PRHDT and CDR2 FYEKMQ (reference sequence). CDR3 region: CASSLARVGTYNEQFF. CDR3 DNA: TGTGCCAGCAGCTTAGCAAGAGTGGGCACCTACAATGAGCAGTTCTTC. Combining the CDR3 with reference TRBV13 and TRBJ2-1 gives the whole variable domain AAGVIQSPRHLIKEKRETATLKCYPIPRHDTVYWYQQGPGQDPQFLISFYEKMQSDKGSIPDRFSAQQFSDYHSELNMSSLELGDSALYFCASSLARVGTYNEQFFGPGTRLTVL.

V is TRBV4-1 and J is TRBJ2-7; D unclear. The CDR3 extends over 16 amino acids. In germline, CDR1 is MGHRA, CDR2 YSYEKL. Deletions cut 3 bases from V and 5 bases from J, with 20 bases between. CDR3 sequence reads: CASSHLLPQTVHEQYF. In DNA, the CDR3 is TGCGCCAGCAGCCACCTACTCCCCCAAACGGTCCACGAGCAGTACTTC.

In this sample, this clone turned up once. The rearrangement joins TRBV7-9 to TRBJ1-2; weak D call: TRBD1 (5 bases). Germline V lookup: CDR1 SEHNR, CDR2 FQNEAQ (reference sequence). V was trimmed by 4 bases and J by 3 bases, leaving 12 bases between them. This CDR3 is 14 amino acids long. The chain's CDR3 is CASSSPGKDYGYTF. The CDR3 DNA follows: TGTGCCAGCAGCTCACCAGGGAAGGACTATGGCTACACCTTC.

This clone was seen only once. This rearrangement joins TRBV27 to TRBJ2-7; 8 nucleotides match TRBD1. The CDR3 runs to 16 residues. V lost 3 bases and J lost 6; bases outside the gene matches: 13. Germline CDR1 MNHEY, CDR2 SMNVEV (reference sequence). The CDR3 coding sequence is TGTGCCAGCAGTTTGTACCCCGGGACAGGTATTTCCGAGCAGTACTTC. It codes for CASSLYPGTGISEQYF.

This rearrangement joins TRBV6-1 to TRBJ1-6, with a tentative D call TRBD1 (5 bases). The CDR3 loop spans 14 amino acids. V was shortened by 1 base and J by 8 bases, with 9 bases between the two germline ends. CDR1 is MNHNS and CDR2 is SASEGT in the germline V gene. This CDR3 reads CASSEVGGDSPLHF. The CDR3 region has the DNA TGTGCCAGCAGTGAAGTGGGGGGGGATTCACCCCTCCACTTT.

The chain recombines TRBV7-9 with TRBJ2-1; 9 bases are shared with TRBD1. With V trimmed by 1 base and J by 9 bases, 10 bases remained unmatched. Germline V CDR1 and CDR2: SEHNR, FQNEAQ (reference sequence). The CDR3 covers 16 residues. In DNA form, the CDR3 reads TGTGCCAGCAGCTTAGGAGCGGGACAGGGTTCAAGTGAGCAGTTCTTC. This sequence encodes CASSLGAGQGSSEQFF.

The chain is built from TRBV28 and TRBJ2-4, with D perhaps matching TRBD1 (6 bases). Germline loops: CDR1 MDHEN, CDR2 SYDVKM. Between the trimmed V and J ends, which lost 4 bases and 1 base, there was a span of 11 bases. This CDR3 has 15 residues. CDR3 region: CASSSQGMAKNIQYF. The DNA for the CDR3 is TGTGCCAGCAGTTCTCAGGGGATGGCCAAAAACATTCAGTACTTC.

The chain carries TRBV18 and TRBJ1-1; the D is unclear. This CDR3 has 14 amino acids. Trimming took off 1 base at V and 3 bases at J, with 9 bases between the two ends. CDR1 and CDR2 (germline): KGHSH, LQKENI. CDR3 bases: TGTGCCAGCTCACCACTTTCGAGTGACACTGAAGCTTTCTTT. This translates into CASSPLSSDTEAFF.

This clone was recorded a few times. The V call is TRBV10-3, the J call TRBJ2-7; 13 bases fit TRBD2. CDR1 is ENHRY and CDR2 is SYGVKD in the germline V gene. The J segment lost 2 bases and the V segment lost 6 bases, leaving 1 base of the junction unmatched. The CDR3 spans 14 residues. The CDR3 DNA follows: TGTGCCATCAGGACTAGCGGGGGGACCTACGAGCAGTACTTC. Protein: CAIRTSGGTYEQYF.

This chain links TRBV18 with TRBJ1-1; D might be TRBD1 (6 bases). CDR1 is KGHSH and CDR2 is LQKENI in the germline V gene. V lost 3 bases and J lost 3, with 14 bases in between. The CDR3 has 15 residues. The CDR3 sequence: CASSPNQGLYTEAFF. The CDR3 DNA reads TGTGCCAGCTCACCGAACCAGGGGTTATACACTGAAGCTTTCTTT.

V usage is TRBV5-5 and J usage is TRBJ2-7; maybe TRBD2 (5 bases). The CDR3 loop spans 15 amino acids. V shed 0 bases and J shed 3 bases, with 13 bases lying between them. Germline V gene sequence: CDR1 SGHKS, CDR2 YYEKEE (reference sequence). The CDR3 DNA sequence: TGTGCCAGCAGCTTGGTGCCTAGCAAGCTCTACGAGCAGTACTTC. The encoded protein is CASSLVPSKLYEQYF.

The V call is TRBV5-4, the J call TRBJ1-4; a weak D match, TRBD1 (5 bases). The germline gives CDR1 SGHNT, CDR2 YYREEE (reference sequence). V lost 3 bases and J lost 0, with 12 bases in between. The CDR3 is made up of 16 amino acids. The CDR3 coding sequence is TGTGCCAGCAGCTCGGGGGGGGTCGCAACTAATGAAAAACTGTTTTTT. It codes for CASSSGGVATNEKLFF.

V usage is TRBV6-1 and J usage is TRBJ1-2; maybe TRBD1 (5 bases). From germline, CDR1 is MNHNS and CDR2 SASEGT. The CDR3 is 16 amino acids. V shed 2 bases and J shed 14 bases, with 27 bases lying between them. The CDR3 DNA follows: TGTGCCAGCAGTGAACTGGGGGAGGCCACACGAGGAATGTGGACCTTC. This codes for CASSELGEATRGMWTF.

The V gene is TRBV6-5, the J gene TRBJ1-1; 7 bases map to TRBD1. Germline V lookup: CDR1 MNHEY, CDR2 SVGAGI. The V segment lost 2 bases and the J segment 1 base; nucleotides outside the gene matches: 4. The CDR3 runs to 15 residues. CDR3 in amino acids: CASSYEAGGNTEAFF. CDR3 nucleotides: TGTGCCAGCAGTTACGAAGCAGGGGGGAACACTGAAGCTTTCTTT.

For the CDR3, the DNA is TGTGCCATCAGTGGTTTGGGACAGGCTGACAATGAGCAGTTCTTC. Translated: CAISGLGQADNEQFF. The chain is built from TRBV10-3 and TRBJ2-1, with 8 bases that match TRBD1. The CDR3 sequence is 15 residues long. Per germline, CDR1 ENHRY and CDR2 SYGVKD. The junction had 7 bases not matched to a gene; V was cut back by 4 bases and J by 5 bases.

The rearrangement uses TRBV9 and TRBJ1-2; 7 bases map to TRBD1. The junction had 5 bases not matched to a gene; V was cut back by 2 bases and J by 4 bases. In germline, CDR1 is SGDLS, CDR2 YYNGEE. The CDR3 loop spans 14 amino acids. DNA for the CDR3: TGTGCCAGCAGCGTTCTATCAGGGGGCTATGGCTACACCTTC. Residues: CASSVLSGGYGYTF.

This chain connects TRBV2 to TRBJ1-5; 10 bases match TRBD1. This CDR3 is 15 amino acids long. V trimming: 6 bases; J trimming: 9 bases; junction bases outside the gene matches: 11. Germline CDR1 SNHLY, CDR2 FYNNEI. The CDR3 DNA reads TGTGCCAGCAGCCCGACAGGGGGCGAAGGACTGCCCCAGCATTTT. Amino acids: CASSPTGGEGLPQHF.

The gene calls are TRBV7-6 and TRBJ1-6; 8 positions match TRBD1. With V trimmed by 5 bases and J by 13 bases, 22 bases remained unmatched. Germline CDR1 is SGHVS and CDR2 is FNYEAQ. The CDR3 length is 18 residues. The CDR3: CASSPQISGTGGPSPLHF. The CDR3 bases are TGTGCCAGCAGCCCCCAGATTTCCGGGACAGGAGGCCCTTCTCCCCTCCACTTT.

The chain links TRBV10-1 to TRBJ2-5; 7 nucleotides line up with TRBD1. Trimming took 6 bases from V and 7 from J; bases not matched to a gene: 8. CDR3 length: 13 amino acids. CDR1 is WNHNN and CDR2 is SYGVQD in the germline V gene (reference sequence). The CDR3 DNA sequence: TGCGCCAGCAGCCGGACAGGAAGAAGGACCCAGTACTTC. Translated, it gives CASSRTGRRTQYF.

This chain connects TRBV6-4 to TRBJ1-1; TRBD1 agrees at 8 bases. CDR1 and CDR2 (germline): MRHNA, SNTAGT. The V segment lost 8 bases and the J segment 1 base; nucleotides outside the gene matches: 18. The CDR3 runs 18 residues. The CDR3 bases are TGTGCCAGCCCGGGGATCCAGGGGGCCTTTCCATGGAACACTGAAGCTTTCTTT. Translated: CASPGIQGAFPWNTEAFF.

The chain recombines TRBV19 with TRBJ1-6; D is ambiguous. The germline gives CDR1 LNHDA, CDR2 SQIVND (reference sequence). The CDR3 sequence is 14 residues long. V was clipped by 3 bases and J by 11 bases, with 14 bases between them. CDR3 loop: CASSMNDLRTPLHF. The CDR3 nucleotides are TGTGCCAGTAGTATGAATGATCTGAGGACACCCCTCCACTTT.

This clone was observed a few times. V is TRBV2 and J is TRBJ2-7, with 9 bases fitting TRBD2. The CDR3 totals 12 residues. The germline V gene encodes CDR1 SNHLY and CDR2 FYNNEI. The V segment lost 7 bases and the J segment 8 bases; nucleotides outside the gene matches: 6. The CDR3 sequence is CASNVRGGQQYF. CDR3 coding DNA: TGTGCCAGCAATGTGCGGGGGGGCCAGCAGTACTTC.

V gene TRBV29-1 combines with J gene TRBJ1-2; D possibly corresponds to TRBD1 (5 bases). The CDR3 is 14 amino acids. V dropped 0 bases and J dropped 7 bases, with 15 bases sitting between them. Germline CDR1 SQVTM, CDR2 ANQGSEA. CDR3 protein: CSVEDGSPGGGYTF. The CDR3 DNA follows: TGCAGCGTTGAAGATGGGTCTCCGGGGGGTGGCTACACCTTC.